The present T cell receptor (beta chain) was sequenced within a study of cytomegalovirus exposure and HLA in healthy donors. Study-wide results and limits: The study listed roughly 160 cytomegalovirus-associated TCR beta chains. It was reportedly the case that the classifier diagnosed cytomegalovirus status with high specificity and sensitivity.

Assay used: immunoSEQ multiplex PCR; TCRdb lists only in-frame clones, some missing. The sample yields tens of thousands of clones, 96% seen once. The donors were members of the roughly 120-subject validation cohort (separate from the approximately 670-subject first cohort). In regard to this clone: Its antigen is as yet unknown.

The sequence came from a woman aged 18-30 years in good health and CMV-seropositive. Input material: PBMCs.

CDR3 nucleotides: TGTGCCAGCAGTTACTCCGGGACAGGTTACAATGAGCAGTTCTTC. Its translation: CASSYSGTGYNEQFF. The chain links TRBV6-5 to TRBJ2-1; TRBD1 agrees at 8 bases. In germline, CDR1 is MNHEY, CDR2 SVGAGI. This CDR3 region has 15 residues. V lost 0 bases and J lost 4; bases outside the gene matches: 2.